A single sample gave rise to the 19 T cell receptor beta chains below, sequenced in a study of T-cell reconstitution after alpha-beta-depleted transplantation in children. Unique molecular identifiers were incorporated during preparation of the TCRbeta library. One entry per CDR3 protein, called by TCRdb with MiXCR from the PCR reads. The sample records 500,000 to 650,000 distinct CDR3 sequences, 11% being singletons. The sequences come from PBMCs, mostly from graft donor cells, collected 180 days after TCRalphabeta/CD19-depleted stem cell transplant. The receptors stem from a female patient between 2 and 15 years old who had a stem cell transplant for aplastic anemia, so the T cells may come from the graft donor.

This clonotype has just a few counts. This sequence joins TRBV7-2 and TRBJ1-2; D gene unclear. There are 12 residues in the CDR3. Trimming shortened V by 2 bases and J by 5 bases, and 6 bases separated the two germline ends. Per germline, CDR1 SGHTA and CDR2 FQGNSA. The CDR3 nucleotides are TGTGCCAGCAGCTTAAGCAGTTATGGCTACACCTTC. This translates into CASSLSSYGYTF.

CDR3 residues: CASSPGYTDTQYF. CDR3 in DNA: TGTGCTTCTTCACCGGGGTACACAGATACGCAGTATTTT. This sequence joins TRBV11-2 and TRBJ2-3; D perhaps matches TRBD2 (5 bases). This CDR3 has 13 residues. CDR1 is SGHAT and CDR2 is FQNNGV in the germline V gene. Drawing the rest from reference TRBV11-2 and TRBJ2-3, the complete variable domain is EAGVAQSPRYKIIEKRQSVAFWCNPISGHATLYWYQQILGQGPKLLIQFQNNGVVDDSQLPKDRFSAERLKGVDSTLKIQPAKLEDSAVYLCASSPGYTDTQYFGPGTRLTVL.

This clonotype was counted between two and nine times. This chain connects TRBV19 to TRBJ1-2; no reliable D call. CDR1 is LNHDA, CDR2 SQIVND, per germline (reference sequence). The CDR3 runs 11 residues. The chain's CDR3 is CGSMGSYGYTF. The CDR3 DNA follows: TGTGGTTCGATGGGGAGTTATGGCTACACCTTC.

This clonotype appeared a few times. The chain has TRBV18 and TRBJ2-7; D assignment may be TRBD1 or TRBD2 (5 bases each). The length of the CDR3 is 14 residues. The V and J ends lost 4 bases and 0 bases respectively, with 10 bases between them. The germline V gene encodes CDR1 KGHSH and CDR2 LQKENI. DNA for the CDR3: TGTGCCAGCTCACTCCGGGACGGCTCCTACGAGCAGTACGTC. It encodes CASSLRDGSYEQYV.

V is TRBV11-2 and J is TRBJ2-1, with 12 bases matching TRBD2. Trimming at V came to 5 bases and at J to 0 bases, leaving 14 bases not matched to a gene. The CDR3 spans 20 residues. Germline V gene data show CDR1 as SGHAT and CDR2 as FQNNGV. The CDR3 DNA reads TGTGCCAGCAGCCGGGGGGCGGCTAGCGGGAGGGTCAGCTCCTACAATGAGCAGTTCTTC. Protein: CASSRGAASGRVSSYNEQFF. The full variable domain, completed using reference TRBV11-2 and TRBJ2-1, is EAGVAQSPRYKIIEKRQSVAFWCNPISGHATLYWYQQILGQGPKLLIQFQNNGVVDDSQLPKDRFSAERLKGVDSTLKIQPAKLEDSAVYLCASSRGAASGRVSSYNEQFFGPGTRLTVL.

In nucleotides, the CDR3 is TGTGCCAGCAGTTCATCCGGGGAGGGAGAAGTCTATGGCTACACCTTC. Protein product: CASSSSGEGEVYGYTF. The genes are TRBV12-3 or TRBV12-4 and TRBJ1-2; D is undetermined. The length of the CDR3 is 16 residues. V lost 4 bases and J 4 bases, leaving 19 bases between the germline ends.

This clonotype was recorded a few times. The V call is TRBV6-2 or TRBV6-3, the J call TRBJ1-1; D perhaps matches TRBD1 (5 bases). Germline CDR1 MNHEY, CDR2 SVGEGT. The germline V and J ends were trimmed by 4 bases and 4 bases, with 13 bases remaining between them. This CDR3 comprises 14 residues. The CDR3 region has the DNA TGTGCCAGCAGTTTCGGGGCGCTGGGCACTGAAGCTTTCTTT. Its protein product is CASSFGALGTEAFF.

This rearrangement joins TRBV5-1 to TRBJ2-2; the D call may be TRBD1 or TRBD2 (6 bases each). Deletions cut 4 bases from V and 2 bases from J, with 18 bases between. Germline CDR1 reads SGHRS; CDR2 reads YFSETQ. The CDR3 has 17 residues. The CDR3, as DNA: TGCGCCAGCAGCGTAGGGGGACTTCAGGTTAACACCGGGGAGCTGTTTTTT. Translation gives CASSVGGLQVNTGELFF.

This clonotype was recorded at least ten times. The rearrangement links TRBV10-3 to TRBJ2-1; 7 bases line up with TRBD1. The germline CDR1 and CDR2 sequences are ENHRY and SYGVKD. V was clipped by 11 bases and J by 5 bases; unmatched bases: 9. CDR3 length equals 13 residues. The CDR3 loop is CAVQGRFDNEQFF. The CDR3 coding sequence is TGTGCCGTACAGGGGCGATTTGACAATGAGCAGTTCTTC.

V is TRBV6-2 or TRBV6-3 and J is TRBJ2-4; D call uncertain. Trimming shortened V by 2 bases and J by 8 bases, and 7 bases separated the two germline ends. This CDR3 has 12 residues. Per germline, CDR1 MNHEY and CDR2 SVGEGT. CDR3 DNA sequence: TGTGCCAGCAGTTACGAGGAATACATTCAGTACTTC. Amino acids: CASSYEEYIQYF.

This clonotype was counted ten times or more. The chain has TRBV2 and TRBJ1-1; no clear D. Looked up from germline, CDR1 is SNHLY and CDR2 is FYNNEI. CDR3 length: 13 amino acids. V lost 6 bases and J lost 10, with 18 bases in between. CDR3 loop: CASRERSVVRAFF. CDR3 DNA: TGTGCCAGCAGAGAACGTTCTGTCGTCAGAGCTTTCTTT.

This clonotype was observed a few times. The chain has TRBV7-2 and TRBJ1-1; D gene ambiguous. V was trimmed by 5 bases and J by 8 bases, leaving 12 bases between them. Per germline, CDR1 SGHTA and CDR2 FQGNSA. CDR3 length equals 12 residues. CDR3: CASSRGRAEAFF. In DNA form, the CDR3 reads TGTGCCAGCAGCAGAGGGCGTGCGGAAGCTTTCTTT.

This clonotype was seen at least ten times. This chain connects TRBV12-3 or TRBV12-4 to TRBJ2-3; unclear D gene. This CDR3 spans 15 amino acids. The ends were cut back, 7 bases at V and 4 bases at J, with 18 bases in the middle. Here the CDR3 DNA reads TGTGCCAGCAACCCCGCTGGGCCAGCACCAGATACGCAGTATTTT. Translation: CASNPAGPAPDTQYF.

The rearrangement links TRBV20-1 to TRBJ2-1, with a weak D call TRBD2 (6 bases). Germline values: CDR1 DFQATT, CDR2 SNEGSKA (reference sequence). CDR3 length equals 13 residues. Trimming shortened V by 6 bases and J by 4 bases, and 13 bases separated the two germline ends. CDR3 sequence reads: CSARYLAYNEQFF. The CDR3 region has the DNA TGCAGTGCCAGATACCTAGCGTACAATGAGCAGTTCTTC.

This clonotype was seen a few times. The genes are TRBV28 and TRBJ2-7; 7 bases fit TRBD2. The CDR3 covers 14 residues. Trimming cost V 7 bases and J 1 base; bases outside gene matches: 7. CDR1 and CDR2 from the germline V gene are MDHEN and SYDVKM. The CDR3 DNA sequence: TGTGCCAGCACCAAGGGGACTACTTCCTACGAGCAGTACGTC. Translation: CASTKGTTSYEQYV.

This chain connects TRBV30 to TRBJ2-7; D could derive from TRBD1 or TRBD2 (5 bases each). The V gene lost 6 bases and the J gene lost 6 bases, with 15 bases spanning the gap. CDR1 and CDR2 (germline): GTSNPN, SVGIG (reference sequence). The CDR3 totals 12 residues. For the CDR3, the DNA is TGTGCCTGTGGCTTTCGGGGCTTCGAGCAGTACTTC. As protein: CACGFRGFEQYF.

This clonotype was seen only a few times. The chain carries TRBV12-3 or TRBV12-4 and TRBJ1-2; D perhaps matches TRBD1 (6 bases). V was trimmed by 1 base and J by 7 bases, leaving 16 bases between them. This CDR3 contains 15 residues. CDR3 sequence reads: CASSLVAGDPFGYTF. The CDR3 coding sequence is TGTGCCAGCAGTTTAGTTGCAGGGGACCCTTTTGGCTACACCTTC.

The sample holds a few counts of this clonotype. The chain couples TRBV4-3 to TRBJ2-7, with D maybe TRBD1 (6 bases). V shed 1 base and J shed 2 bases, with 21 bases lying between them. Germline CDR1 reads LGHNA; CDR2 reads YSLEER. This CDR3 spans 18 amino acids. The CDR3, as DNA: TGCGCCAGCAGCCAAGGAACAGGGCCCTCATGGCTGACCTACGAGCAGTACTTC. This translates into CASSQGTGPSWLTYEQYF.

This clonotype was counted between two and nine times. For the CDR3, the DNA is TGTGCCAGCAGCCCTCCGGGACTAGCGGGAGATTATAAGGCGCAGTACTTC. Translation gives CASSPPGLAGDYKAQYF. This chain joins TRBV28 and TRBJ2-7; 14 bases match TRBD2. This CDR3 contains 17 residues. J lost 9 bases, V lost 6 bases, and 16 bases had no gene match. Germline V gene sequence: CDR1 MDHEN, CDR2 SYDVKM.